Listed below are T cell receptor beta chains from one sample, sequenced in a study of CD8 T cells in Susac syndrome. TCRdb used MiXCR to reprocess the immunoSEQ multiplex PCR reads, holding one entry per CDR3 protein. This table has over 100,000 distinct CDR3 sequences, over 90% appearing once. The sequencing input was CD4+ T cells from PBMCs. These TCRs come from a human donor in good health. Each CDR3 is given with its conserved first and last residue. Fields, in order: V gene, D gene, clone size, J gene, CDR3 DNA, CDR3 protein. D genes are given only for firm matches. Expanded clones get a size class; other rows say once, few or many, or leave the size out.

>TRBV4-3|-|-|TRBJ2-2
TGCGCCAGCAGCCACGGAGGGACCGGGGAGCTGTTTTTT
CASSHGGTGELFF
>TRBV7-2|-|-|TRBJ1-2
TGTGCCAGCCGCATTACCGGGCAGCCGAGACCCTATGGCTACACCTTC
CASRITGQPRPYGYTF
>TRBV29-1|-|-|TRBJ1-1
TGCAGCGTTGTGGGGTCGTGGTCGGCTATGAACACTGAAGCTTTCTTT
CSVVGSWSAMNTEAFF
>TRBV12-3/TRBV12-4|-|once|TRBJ1-2
TGTGCCAGCAGTTTATCCCCCCGCGATAACTATGGCTACACCTTC
CASSLSPRDNYGYTF
>TRBV7-9|-|few|TRBJ1-5
TGTGCCAGCAGCCAGGGTGGTCAGCCCCAGCATTTT
CASSQGGQPQHF
>TRBV4-2|TRBD2|-|TRBJ2-7
TGTGCCAGCAGACAAGGACCGGGGAGGGAAATAGGCGAGCAGTACTTC
CASRQGPGREIGEQYF
>TRBV12-3/TRBV12-4|TRBD2|-|TRBJ2-3
TGTGCCAGCAGTTTCCCCACTAGCGGGAGGGTCACAGATACGCAGTATTTT
CASSFPTSGRVTDTQYF
>TRBV7-2|-|-|TRBJ1-1
TGTGCCAGCAGCCCAGCGGGGGTGGGAACTGAAGCTTTCTTT
CASSPAGVGTEAFF
>TRBV6-2/TRBV6-3|-|-|TRBJ2-1
TGTGCCAGCAGACACATAGCGGAGGCTTACAATGAGCAGTTCTTC
CASRHIAEAYNEQFF
>TRBV4-1|TRBD2|-|TRBJ2-2
TGCGCCAGCAGCCAAGAACGAGGCGGGAGAGGGCACACCGGGGAGCTGTTTTTT
CASSQERGGRGHTGELFF
>TRBV5-4|TRBD1|-|TRBJ2-2
TGTGCCAGCAGACCGGGACAGGGGGGAACCGGGGAGCTGTTTTTT
CASRPGQGGTGELFF
>TRBV20-1|-|-|TRBJ2-7
TGCAGTGCTGGCCCCGATGGCTACGAGCAGTACTTC
CSAGPDGYEQYF
>TRBV5-4|-|-|TRBJ2-1
TGTGCCAGCAGCTTGGACTCCCCCTCCTACAATGAGCAGTTCTTC
CASSLDSPSYNEQFF
>TRBV10-3|-|-|TRBJ1-2
TGTGCCATCAGAAGAGGGGGGGATACTGATGGCTACACCTTC
CAIRRGGDTDGYTF
>TRBV29-1|-|-|TRBJ2-1
TGCAGCGTTGGGAAACCCCCGAATAATGAGCAGTTCTTC
CSVGKPPNNEQFF
>TRBV28|TRBD1|-|TRBJ2-7
TGTGCCAGCGGGGCCCGGGACAGGGGCTACGAGCAGTACTTC
CASGARDRGYEQYF
>TRBV20-1|-|-|TRBJ2-2
TGCAGTGCTAGACCACCAAACACCGGGGAGCTGTTTTTT
CSARPPNTGELFF
>TRBV6-2/TRBV6-3|-|-|TRBJ2-1
TGTGCCGGCTCCTCACATGTAGGGGGTGAGCAGTTCTTC
CAGSSHVGGEQFF
>TRBV4-3|TRBD1|-|TRBJ2-7
TGCGCCAGCAGCCAAGGACTTCCGGGACGGGACAGTACCTACGAGCAGTACTTC
CASSQGLPGRDSTYEQYF
>TRBV3-1|-|-|TRBJ1-5
TGTGCCAGCAGCAAGGAAGGAGGCAATCAGCCCCAGCATTTT
CASSKEGGNQPQHF
>TRBV7-9|-|-|TRBJ2-1
TGTGCCAGCAGCTTAGACGACTATTACAATGAGCAGTTCTTC
CASSLDDYYNEQFF
>TRBV7-2|-|-|TRBJ1-1
TGTGCCAGCAGGAGCGTGATAAACACTGAAGCTTTCTTT
CASRSVINTEAFF
>TRBV12-5|-|-|TRBJ2-2
TGTGCTACACAGGGACCGAACACCGGGGAGCTGTTTTTT
CATQGPNTGELFF
>TRBV3-1|-|-|TRBJ1-1
TGTGCCAGCAGCCAAAGGGGGAGGAACACTGAAGCTTTCTTT
CASSQRGRNTEAFF
>TRBV4-2|-|-|TRBJ1-2
TGTGCCAGCAGCCAAGAGGGACCCGGGACCTTC
CASSQEGPGTF
>TRBV29-1|TRBD1|-|TRBJ2-6
TGCAGCCCTTTCAAAAGGACAGGGGGACGTGGGGCCAACGTCCTGACTTTC
CSPFKRTGGRGANVLTF